One sample yielded the 18 T cell receptor beta chains listed below, sequenced in a study of cytomegalovirus exposure and HLA in healthy donors. Both 60 Vbeta primers and 13 Jbeta primers went into the PCR. Clones were read by immunoSEQ multiplex PCR, and TCRdb kept only the in-frame ones, dropping some. The repertoire has about 130,000 clones, around three quarters of them found once; the top ten carry more than 2.5%. Sequencing input: PBMCs. The receptors originated from a male donor in good health and CMV-seronegative.

The rearrangement joins TRBV7-2 to TRBJ1-4; unclear D gene. In germline, CDR1 is SGHTA, CDR2 FQGNSA. The CDR3 length is 16 residues. Trimming left V 5 bases short and J 7 bases short, with 20 bases between. The CDR3 nucleotides read TGTGCCAGCAGCCCGGAGACCTGGTTCTCGGGTGAAAAACTGTTTTTT. It yields the protein CASSPETWFSGEKLFF.

This clone was observed a handful of times. The J gene is TRBJ1-2, the V gene TRBV5-4; D uncertain. There are 15 residues in the CDR3. CDR1 and CDR2 from the germline V gene are SGHNT and YYREEE (reference sequence). V was shortened by 5 bases and J by 2 bases, with 16 bases between the two germline ends. In nucleotides, the CDR3 is TGTGCCAGCAGTTCGTCCCGGAGCTACAACTATGGCTACACCTTC. This gives the protein CASSSSRSYNYGYTF.

The V and J genes are TRBV9 and TRBJ2-5; perhaps TRBD2 as D (6 bases). This CDR3 is built from 16 residues. Per germline, CDR1 SGDLS and CDR2 YYNGEE. V was shortened by 3 bases and J by 0 bases, with 15 bases between the two germline ends. The CDR3 coding sequence is TGTGCCAGCAGCGGCCGCGGGACGGATAACCAAGAGACCCAGTACTTC. Translating gives CASSGRGTDNQETQYF.

The V and J genes are TRBV2 and TRBJ1-1, with D perhaps TRBD1 (6 bases). With 8 bases removed from V and 5 bases from J, the gap between germline ends came to 9 bases. This CDR3 is 11 amino acids long. Germline V gene data show CDR1 as SNHLY and CDR2 as FYNNEI. Here the CDR3 DNA reads TGTGCCAGCCCAGGGGCGACTGAAGCTTTCTTT. Its translation: CASPGATEAFF.

The chain employs TRBV6-1 and TRBJ1-2; D gene ambiguous. Germline CDR1 MNHNS, CDR2 SASEGT. The CDR3 runs to 17 residues. The V end lost 3 bases, the J end lost 3 bases, and 20 bases lay between the germline ends. CDR3 loop: CASSESGTRLTYYGYTF. CDR3 coding DNA: TGTGCCAGCAGTGAGTCGGGTACGAGATTAACATACTATGGCTACACCTTC.

CDR3 DNA sequence: TGTGCCAGCAGCTTCTCCGGGAGAGTTGGGGAGCAGTACTTC. Protein: CASSFSGRVGEQYF. This chain joins TRBV5-8 and TRBJ2-7; D is perhaps TRBD2 (6 bases). From germline, CDR1 is SGHTS and CDR2 YDEGEE. The length of the CDR3 is 14 residues. Trimming left V 2 bases short and J 7 bases short, with 16 bases between.

This clone appeared a few times. A junction boundary mismatches the germline segment, possibly from a read error. The chain recombines TRBV7-9 with TRBJ2-3; TRBD2 matches at 11 bases. Germline values: CDR1 SEHNR, CDR2 FQNEAQ (reference sequence). The CDR3 has 16 residues. Here the CDR3 reads CSSFFISGRVEDTQYF. CDR3 in DNA: TGTTCCAGCTTCTTCATTAGCGGGAGGGTAGAAGATACGCAGTATTTT. Full variable domain (rest looked up from reference TRBV7-9 and TRBJ2-3): DTGVSQNPRHKITKRGQNVTFRCDPISEHNRLYWYRQTLGQGPEFLTYFQNEAQLEKSRLLSDRFSAERPKGSFSTLEIQRTEQGDSAMYLCSSFFISGRVEDTQYFGPGTRLTVL.

This chain connects TRBV9 to TRBJ2-2, with D perhaps matching TRBD2 (6 bases). CDR1 SGDLS and CDR2 YYNGEE come from the germline V gene. CDR3 length: 19 amino acids. Trimming pared 0 bases from V and 1 base from J, leaving 19 bases between. The CDR3 DNA reads as TGTGCCAGCAGCGTAGGTATGGGAGGACGGCACGGGAACACCGGGGAGCTGTTTTTT. Amino acid sequence: CASSVGMGGRHGNTGELFF.

This chain uses TRBV4-3 with TRBJ1-2; the D gene is possibly TRBD1 (6 bases). V shed 1 base and J shed 0 bases, with 12 bases lying between them. Germline V gene data show CDR1 as LGHNA and CDR2 as YSLEER. This CDR3 has 16 residues. This CDR3 reads CASSQGLGAANYGYTF. Written as DNA, the CDR3 is TGCGCCAGCAGCCAAGGGTTGGGGGCCGCTAACTATGGCTACACCTTC.

The V gene is TRBV20-1, the J gene TRBJ2-5; D is unresolved. Trimming cost V 7 bases and J 2 bases, with 8 bases left between them. The CDR3 has 11 residues. Germline V gives CDR1 DFQATT, CDR2 SNEGSKA (reference sequence). The CDR3: CSGLYQETQYF. CDR3 in DNA: TGCAGTGGGCTTTATCAAGAGACCCAGTACTTC.

The chain couples TRBV7-2 to TRBJ1-5; no firm D call. V was shortened by 5 bases and J by 3 bases, with 14 bases between the two germline ends. The germline V gene has CDR1 SGHTA and CDR2 FQGNSA. The CDR3 is made up of 15 amino acids. This CDR3 is CASSQSRASNQPQHF. In DNA form, the CDR3 reads TGTGCCAGCAGCCAGTCGAGGGCGTCCAATCAGCCCCAGCATTTT.

The chain has TRBV4-3 and TRBJ1-5; D unclear. Germline CDR1 is LGHNA and CDR2 is YSLEER. Between the trimmed V and J ends, which lost 1 base and 12 bases, there was a span of 16 bases. The length of the CDR3 is 14 residues. Here the CDR3 reads CASSQVIPPVVQHF. The CDR3 region has the DNA TGCGCCAGCAGCCAAGTGATCCCTCCTGTAGTCCAGCATTTT.

This clone was seen a handful of times. The gene calls are TRBV27 and TRBJ2-6; no firm D call. Germline CDR1 reads MNHEY; CDR2 reads SMNVEV (reference sequence). CDR3 size: 15 residues. V was cut by 0 bases and J by 4 bases, with 7 bases left in between. The CDR3 is CASSLSVEGANVLTF. The CDR3 DNA sequence: TGTGCCAGCAGTTTATCGGTAGAGGGGGCCAACGTCCTGACTTTC.

This chain connects TRBV5-6 to TRBJ2-3; 9 positions agree with TRBD2. Germline lookup yields CDR1 SGHDT and CDR2 YYEEEE. The V segment lost 4 bases and the J segment 2 bases; nucleotides outside the gene matches: 5. CDR3 length: 15 residues. The CDR3 here is CASSRAGGPTDTQYF. The CDR3 DNA sequence: TGTGCCAGCAGCCGAGCGGGGGGCCCCACAGATACGCAGTATTTT.

CDR3 nucleotides: TGTGCCAGCAGTCCCAATATTGGGGGGGAGACCCAGTACTTC. The encoded protein is CASSPNIGGETQYF. This chain links TRBV28 with TRBJ2-5, with D tentatively TRBD2 (6 bases). The CDR3 is 14 amino acids. Trimming cost V 5 bases and J 5 bases, with 15 bases left between them. CDR1 is MDHEN, CDR2 SYDVKM, per germline.

This rearrangement joins TRBV2 to TRBJ2-7; D is perhaps TRBD2 (5 bases). With 5 bases removed from V and 5 bases from J, the gap between germline ends came to 19 bases. Germline values: CDR1 SNHLY, CDR2 FYNNEI. The length of the CDR3 is 15 residues. CDR3 in DNA: TGTGCCAGCAGTCCCTCGTGGGAGACGGTCCACGAGCAGTACTTC. It specifies CASSPSWETVHEQYF.

Only one count was recorded for this clone. The gene calls are TRBV19 and TRBJ2-2; 8 bases line up with TRBD2. V was clipped by 1 base and J by 4 bases; unmatched bases: 5. The CDR3 length is 16 residues. CDR1 and CDR2 (germline): LNHDA, SQIVND (reference sequence). The CDR3 protein is CASSIGAGVSTGELFF. CDR3 nucleotide sequence: TGTGCCAGTAGTATAGGAGCGGGAGTGAGCACCGGGGAGCTGTTTTTT.

The chain carries TRBV19 and TRBJ2-1, with 8 bases fitting TRBD2. This CDR3 comprises 15 residues. V was pared by 9 bases and J by 2 bases, with 9 bases of the junction left unmatched. Per the germline V gene, CDR1 is LNHDA and CDR2 is SQIVND (reference sequence). The chain's CDR3 is CASWGLAGTYNEQFF. DNA of the CDR3: TGTGCCAGCTGGGGGTTAGCGGGAACCTACAATGAGCAGTTCTTC.